The next 6 T cell receptor beta chains were all read from a single sample in a study of identical twins. TCRdb redid the calling of the 5' RACE reads with MiXCR, one entry per CDR3 protein. The sample lists 350,000 or so distinct CDR3 sequences; 9% to 15% were seen once. The data were also submitted as part of a second study, on yellow fever vaccine responses in identical twins.

Source material: CD8+ T cells sorted from blood. The receptors were gathered from a woman aged 18-29 years in good health.

The chain links TRBV7-9 to TRBJ2-3, with unresolved D. Germline V lookup: CDR1 SEHNR, CDR2 FQNEAQ (reference sequence). CDR3 length equals 11 residues. Trimming shortened V by 6 bases and J by 3 bases, and 4 bases separated the two germline ends. DNA of the CDR3: TGTGCCAGCAGACAAACAGATACGCAGTATTTT. This sequence encodes CASRQTDTQYF.

The V gene is TRBV9, the J gene TRBJ1-2; D call uncertain. Looked up from germline, CDR1 is SGDLS and CDR2 is YYNGEE. CDR3 length: 13 amino acids. Trimming took off 0 bases at V and 2 bases at J, with 5 bases between the two ends. This chain's CDR3 is CASSVVENYGYTF. CDR3 in DNA: TGTGCCAGCAGCGTAGTCGAGAACTATGGCTACACCTTC.

The gene calls are TRBV5-5 and TRBJ2-1; D is unresolved. The germline CDR1 and CDR2 sequences are SGHKS and YYEKEE (reference sequence). The CDR3 covers 15 residues. Trimming took off 1 base at V and 8 bases at J, with 16 bases between the two ends. CDR3 nucleotides: TGTGCCAGCAGCTTGAGAGGTGGTGGCGTGTATGAGCAGTTCTTC. Its translation: CASSLRGGGVYEQFF.

This clonotype was counted only a few times. This chain joins TRBV20-1 and TRBJ2-5; 13 bases match TRBD2. The CDR3 loop spans 15 amino acids. Per the germline V gene, CDR1 is DFQATT and CDR2 is SNEGSKA (reference sequence). The trim removed 6 bases at V and 4 bases at J, leaving 8 bases unmatched. CDR3 bases: TGCAGTGCCCCGCCCACTAGCGGGGGGGCAGAGACCCAGTACTTC. Translation gives CSAPPTSGGAETQYF.

This clonotype has more than one count but fewer than ten. The V and J genes are TRBV27 and TRBJ1-2, with D perhaps matching TRBD1 (5 bases). V lost 5 bases and J 4 bases, leaving 8 bases between the germline ends. CDR3 length equals 12 residues. From germline, CDR1 is MNHEY and CDR2 SMNVEV (reference sequence). Written as DNA, the CDR3 is TGTGCCAGCAGTCTAAGGGGCTATGGCTACACCTTC. Translation gives CASSLRGYGYTF.

Ten or more counts support this clonotype. V is TRBV27 and J is TRBJ1-2; D is unclear. Germline assignment: CDR1 MNHEY and CDR2 SMNVEV (reference sequence). With 3 bases removed from V and 7 bases from J, the gap between germline ends came to 12 bases. The CDR3 extends over 13 amino acids. Here the CDR3 reads CASSLGGAGGYTF. The CDR3 DNA sequence: TGTGCCAGCAGTTTGGGCGGTGCTGGTGGCTACACCTTC.